This section outlines one TCR beta chain sequence together with its context. The sample is drawn from a study of blood T cell repertoires in COVID-19. As processed by the authors: Nucleated cell number was recorded as an estimate derived from reference gene primer amplification. Assay: immunoSEQ multiplex PCR; the TCRdb copy retains only in-frame clones and omits some. The DNA was the basis for D and trimming; V, J and clone size are from that table. The sample consists of 270,000 or so clones, 85% to 90% of them appearing once. With 3 bases clipped from V and 0 bases from J, the junction kept 7 bases outside the gene matches. CDR1 and CDR2 from the germline V gene are MDHEN and SYDVKM. This CDR3 spans 17 amino acids.

Input material: PBMCs or T cells enriched from blood (not recorded which). The source of this sequence is a woman in her thirties with acute COVID-19. The chain links TRBV28 to TRBJ2-3; 9 bases agree with TRBD2. CDR3 in amino acids: CASSLTIAGESTDTQYF. As DNA, the CDR3 is TGTGCCAGCAGTTTGACCATAGCGGGAGAGAGCACAGATACGCAGTATTTT.